The 25 T cell receptor beta chains below were found in one sample sequenced in a study of regulatory T cells in long-lasting Graves disease. Arm-PCR of CDR3 regions and iRepertoire HTBI primers were used to build TCR beta libraries. TCRdb used MiXCR to reprocess the multiplex PCR reads, holding one entry per CDR3 protein. The table shows approximately 400,000 distinct CDR3 sequences, with less than 30% occurring only once. Stated time point: persistent/refractory GD, antithyroid drugs over 5 years with positive TRAb. The TCR library was made from RNA extracted from PBMCs. The sample in question was peripheral blood mononuclear cells (PBMCs), obtained when the disease was refractory, from a patient treated with antithyroid drugs. Source of these receptors: a woman aged 40 to 55 with Graves disease.

The chain combines TRBV11-3 with TRBJ1-3; the D gene is possibly TRBD1 (5 bases). The CDR3 sequence is 15 residues long. The germline V gene has CDR1 SGHNT and CDR2 YENEEA. V lost 2 bases and J 4 bases, leaving 12 bases between the germline ends. The CDR3 DNA reads as TGTGCCAGCAGCTTATCCGCGGGACCCGGAAACACCATATATTTT. Translation gives CASSLSAGPGNTIYF.

As for this clonotype: One base away lies a much larger clone, so this may be a sequencing read error. The chain carries TRBV28 and TRBJ1-6; D unclear. The CDR3 sequence is 13 residues long. The germline CDR1 and CDR2 sequences are MDHEN and SYDVKM. The ends were cut back, 5 bases at V and 12 bases at J, with 14 bases in the middle. The CDR3 spells CASSAGEGVPLHF. The CDR3 nucleotides read TGTGCCAGCAGTGCGGGAGAGGGTGTACCCCTCCACTTT.

This clonotype was found many times. The J gene is TRBJ2-7, the V gene TRBV20-1, with D tentatively TRBD2 (6 bases). Trimming took 6 bases from V and 4 from J, leaving 10 bases between them. Germline values: CDR1 DFQATT, CDR2 SNEGSKA (reference sequence). The CDR3 length is 11 residues. The CDR3 protein is CSAIGGYEQYF. The CDR3 nucleotides are TGCAGTGCAATCGGAGGGTACGAGCAGTACTTC.

About this clonotype: A read error may explain this, as a much larger clone is one base away. The chain combines TRBV20-1 with TRBJ2-5, with D perhaps TRBD2 (6 bases). The V gene's germline CDR1 is DFQATT and CDR2 SNEGSKA (reference sequence). The CDR3 spans 13 residues. The DNA of the CDR3 is TGCAGTGCTAGAGTGAGGGTTCGGGAGACCCAGTGCTTC. This translates into CSARVRVRETQCF.

The chain combines TRBV3-1 with TRBJ2-7, with D hard to call. Trimming shortened V by 4 bases and J by 6 bases, and 10 bases separated the two germline ends. Germline V gives CDR1 LGHDT, CDR2 YNNKEL (reference sequence). The CDR3 runs 12 residues. The CDR3 DNA follows: TGTGCCAGCAGCCCGGATTTGCGCGAGCAGTACTTC. It specifies CASSPDLREQYF.

The sample holds many counts of this clonotype. This sequence joins TRBV12-3 or TRBV12-4 and TRBJ2-2; 14 bases align to TRBD2. V dropped 6 bases and J dropped 6; count of bases not matched to a gene: 9. This CDR3 contains 17 residues. The CDR3 loop reads CASRKLGLAGAAGELFF. For the CDR3, the DNA is TGTGCCAGCAGGAAACTGGGACTAGCGGGAGCAGCCGGGGAGCTGTTTTTT.

This clonotype was found many times. The chain combines TRBV12-3 or TRBV12-4 with TRBJ1-1; D is perhaps TRBD1 (6 bases). The CDR3 is made up of 12 amino acids. Trimming took 6 bases from V and 6 from J, leaving 11 bases between them. The CDR3 loop reads CASRQGFAEAFF. DNA for the CDR3: TGTGCCAGCAGACAGGGTTTCGCTGAAGCTTTCTTT.

The sample holds many counts of this clonotype. The V and J genes are TRBV3-1 and TRBJ2-2; D unresolved. V gave up 6 bases and J gave up 7 bases, with 12 bases separating them. This CDR3 region has 13 residues. Germline-derived CDR1 and CDR2 are LGHDT and YNNKEL (reference sequence). Here the CDR3 reads CASSPGRVGELFF. CDR3 coding DNA: TGTGCCAGCAGTCCTGGACGGGTCGGGGAGCTGTTTTTT.

In this sample, this clonotype turned up a few times. The chain employs TRBV20-1 and TRBJ1-3; D is possibly TRBD1 (6 bases). Trimming shortened V by 7 bases and J by 0 bases, and 7 bases separated the two germline ends. From germline, CDR1 is DFQATT and CDR2 SNEGSKA (reference sequence). The CDR3 runs to 12 residues. The CDR3, as DNA: TGCAGTGTGACAGGCTCTGGAAACACCATATATTTT. It yields the protein CSVTGSGNTIYF.

This clonotype was observed many times. The rearrangement links TRBV29-1 to TRBJ1-2, with D hard to call. Trimming cost V 6 bases and J 7 bases, with 15 bases left between them. The germline CDR1 and CDR2 sequences are SQVTM and ANQGSEA. The CDR3 loop spans 12 amino acids. CDR3 in DNA: TGCAGCGTCCCCTCACGTGTGGGTGGCTACACCTTC. Its protein is CSVPSRVGGYTF.

This clonotype was detected ten times or more. The rearrangement uses TRBV28 and TRBJ1-1, with D unresolved. Between the trimmed V and J ends, which lost 2 bases and 4 bases, there was a span of 8 bases. Looked up from germline, CDR1 is MDHEN and CDR2 is SYDVKM. This CDR3 is built from 13 residues. In DNA form, the CDR3 reads TGTGCCAGCAGTTTACCGATAGGCACTGAAGCTTTCTTT. It codes for CASSLPIGTEAFF.

V usage is TRBV6-5 and J usage is TRBJ2-2; D is unresolved. V was cut by 2 bases and J by 5 bases, with 18 bases left in between. CDR1 is MNHEY and CDR2 is SVGAGI in the germline V gene. The CDR3 is made up of 17 amino acids. CDR3 loop: CASSYTHPWTPTGELFF. CDR3 nucleotide sequence: TGTGCCAGCAGTTACACACACCCGTGGACCCCGACCGGGGAGCTGTTTTTT.

Details on this clonotype: At one end the junction does not follow the germline gene, possibly because of a read error. CDR3 DNA: TGTGCCAGCAGTTTAGGGGGCTGGGATCAGCCCCAGCATTTT. This encodes CASSLGGWDQPQHF. This chain uses TRBV24-1 with TRBJ1-5; 7 bases fit TRBD1. This CDR3 contains 14 residues. Germline V CDR1 and CDR2: KGHDR, SFDVKD.

This clonotype was detected a few times. The chain recombines TRBV7-2 with TRBJ2-5; 8 bases fit TRBD2. This CDR3 region has 16 residues. Losses at the gene ends were 4 bases for V and 5 bases for J; bases not matched to a gene: 12. The V gene's germline CDR1 is SGHTA and CDR2 FQGNSA. The CDR3 nucleotides are TGTGCCAGCAGCTACCGGGGGGGTGCGGGAACCGAGACCCAGTACTTC. Residues: CASSYRGGAGTETQYF.

In its sample, this clonotype was seen many times. The chain links TRBV2 to TRBJ2-7; D unresolved. V lost 7 bases and J 2 bases, leaving 18 bases between the germline ends. This CDR3 has 15 amino acids. Germline CDR1 and CDR2: SNHLY and FYNNEI. Here the CDR3 reads CASTYVVSLAYEQYF. The CDR3 region has the DNA TGTGCCAGCACCTACGTGGTCTCGCTTGCCTACGAGCAGTACTTC.

This clonotype has a count of ten or more. The chain carries TRBV6-2 or TRBV6-3 and TRBJ1-4, with TRBD1 matching 10 bases. Germline lookup yields CDR1 MNHEY and CDR2 SVGEGT. The CDR3 is 15 residues long. Trimming at V came to 5 bases and at J to 7 bases, leaving 7 bases not matched to a gene. CDR3 sequence (DNA): TGTGCCAGCAGTGGACTGGGACAGGGGCTTGAAAAACTGTTTTTT. Protein: CASSGLGQGLEKLFF.

The sample holds many counts of this clonotype. V gene TRBV27 combines with J gene TRBJ1-5; D not resolved. The germline V and J ends were trimmed by 6 bases and 0 bases, with 18 bases remaining between them. The V gene's germline CDR1 is MNHEY and CDR2 SMNVEV (reference sequence). The CDR3 has 17 residues. CDR3 sequence: CASSPSPGPYSNQPQHF. The CDR3 region has the DNA TGTGCCAGCAGCCCCTCTCCGGGCCCGTATAGCAATCAGCCCCAGCATTTT.

V and J are TRBV28 and TRBJ2-1, with 9 bases matching TRBD2. Looked up from germline, CDR1 is MDHEN and CDR2 is SYDVKM. This CDR3 is 14 amino acids long. V shed 8 bases and J 4 bases; nucleotides not matched to a gene: 6. CDR3 amino acids: CASETSGQYNEQFF. CDR3 bases: TGTGCCAGCGAAACTAGCGGGCAGTACAATGAGCAGTTCTTC.

This sequence joins TRBV6-1 and TRBJ2-4, with 11 bases aligning to TRBD2. Trimming cost V 1 base and J 5 bases; bases outside gene matches: 10. This CDR3 region has 18 residues. Germline V gives CDR1 MNHNS, CDR2 SASEGT. In DNA form, the CDR3 reads TGTGCCAGCAGTGAAGTAGTTTTAGCGGGAGGGCCCCAAAACATTCAGTACTTC. Its protein is CASSEVVLAGGPQNIQYF.

Ten or more counts support this clonotype. The chain joins TRBV10-3 to TRBJ2-7; TRBD2 is a possible D gene (6 bases). Germline lookup yields CDR1 ENHRY and CDR2 SYGVKD. The CDR3 is made up of 15 amino acids. With 5 bases removed from V and 0 bases from J, the gap between germline ends came to 14 bases. CDR3 bases: TGTGCCATCAGTCGAAGCGGGCCCAGCTCCTACGAGCAGTACTTC. Amino acids: CAISRSGPSSYEQYF.

The sample holds many counts of this clonotype. The chain carries TRBV13 and TRBJ1-2; D remains ambiguous. The germline V gene has CDR1 PRHDT and CDR2 FYEKMQ (reference sequence). The V gene lost 3 bases and the J gene lost 6 bases, with 14 bases spanning the gap. This CDR3 has 14 residues. The chain's CDR3 is CASSFWADDHGYTF. DNA for the CDR3: TGTGCCAGCAGCTTTTGGGCAGATGACCATGGCTACACCTTC.

This clonotype was observed many times. The chain joins TRBV20-1 to TRBJ1-6, with D possibly being TRBD1 (5 bases). The CDR3 runs 15 residues. V lost 3 bases and J lost 8, with 17 bases in between. Germline assignment: CDR1 DFQATT and CDR2 SNEGSKA (reference sequence). In DNA, the CDR3 is TGCAGTGCTAGCCTCGGGCAGGGCGGGCATTCACCCCTCCACTTT. This translates into CSASLGQGGHSPLHF.

At least ten counts were recorded for this clonotype. The V call is TRBV20-1, the J call TRBJ2-5; D unresolved. The CDR3 is made up of 15 amino acids. Trimming removed 0 bases from V and 2 bases from J, with 13 bases in between. Looked up from germline, CDR1 is DFQATT and CDR2 is SNEGSKA (reference sequence). CDR3 loop: CSARDRVGPQETQYF. CDR3 DNA sequence: TGCAGTGCTAGAGATCGAGTCGGGCCACAAGAGACCCAGTACTTC.

This clonotype appeared many times. The chain links TRBV12-3 or TRBV12-4 to TRBJ2-7; D possibly uses TRBD1 or TRBD2 (5 bases each). V lost 8 bases to trimming and J lost 2 bases, with 10 bases between them. The CDR3 runs to 12 residues. Written as DNA, the CDR3 is TGTGCCAGCGGCCGGGACCCCTACGAGCAGTACTTC. It codes for CASGRDPYEQYF.

This clonotype was recorded at least ten times. This chain connects TRBV29-1 to TRBJ2-4; 8 bases line up with TRBD1. The CDR3 runs to 13 residues. V shed 5 bases, J shed 9 bases, and the junction held 9 bases outside the gene matches. CDR1 SQVTM and CDR2 ANQGSEA come from the germline V gene. The CDR3: CSVREDRASIQYF. The CDR3 region has the DNA TGCAGCGTTCGCGAGGACAGGGCCAGCATTCAGTACTTC.